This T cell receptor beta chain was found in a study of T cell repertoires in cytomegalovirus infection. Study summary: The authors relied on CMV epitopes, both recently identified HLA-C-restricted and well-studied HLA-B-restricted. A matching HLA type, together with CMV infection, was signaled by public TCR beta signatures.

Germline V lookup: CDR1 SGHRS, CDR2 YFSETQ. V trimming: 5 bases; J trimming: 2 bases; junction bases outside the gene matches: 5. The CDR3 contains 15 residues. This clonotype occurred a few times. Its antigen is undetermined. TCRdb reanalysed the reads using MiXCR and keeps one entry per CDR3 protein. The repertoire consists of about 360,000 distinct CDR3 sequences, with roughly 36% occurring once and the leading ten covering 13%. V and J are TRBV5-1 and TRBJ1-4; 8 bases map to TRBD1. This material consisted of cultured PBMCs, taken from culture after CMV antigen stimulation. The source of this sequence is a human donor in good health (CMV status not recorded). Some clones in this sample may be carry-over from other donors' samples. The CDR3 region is CASSRRTGTNEKLFF. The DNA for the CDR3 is TGCGCCAGCAGTCGTCGGACAGGGACTAATGAAAAACTGTTTTTT.